The subject of this entry is one TCR beta chain. Its specificity is not known. The same CDR3 can be traced to other DNA sequences in this sample. The repertoire was sequenced with immunoSEQ multiplex PCR; TCRdb's copy has only in-frame clones and lacks some. The sample lists around 2,000,000 clones; 85% to 95% were seen once. This specimen comes from a study of shared clonotypes between healthy human individuals. Trimming at V came to 6 bases and at J to 1 base, leaving 5 bases not matched to a gene. Germline lookup yields CDR1 MNHEY and CDR2 SVGAGI. There are 14 residues in the CDR3. Broader study findings: The study generally estimated greater richness for naive than memory subsets.

The TCR was taken from a man younger than 35 in good health. The sequencing input was naive CD4+ T cells sorted from blood. Subset of the sample: CD45RA+ positively selected. The chain is built from TRBV6-5 and TRBJ2-5, with 7 bases that match TRBD1. The CDR3 DNA follows: TGTGCCAGCAGCCGTGACAGGGTCCAAGAGACCCAGTACTTC. It translates to CASSRDRVQETQYF.